This T cell receptor beta chain derives from a study of cytomegalovirus exposure and HLA in healthy donors. This CDR3 comprises 15 residues. V was pared by 2 bases and J by 1 base, with 6 bases between. Per germline, CDR1 MDHEN and CDR2 SYDVKM. Sequencing used immunoSEQ multiplex PCR; TCRdb keeps in-frame clones, though not all of them. The table lists around 61,000 clones, more than 85% of them singletons. The chain recombines TRBV28 with TRBJ2-6; D unresolved. The source of this sequence is a man aged 18 to 30 in good health and CMV-seropositive. Sequenced: PBMCs. For the CDR3, the DNA is TGTGCCAGCAGTTTAACCGGGTCTGGGGCCAACGTCCTGACTTTC. It specifies CASSLTGSGANVLTF.